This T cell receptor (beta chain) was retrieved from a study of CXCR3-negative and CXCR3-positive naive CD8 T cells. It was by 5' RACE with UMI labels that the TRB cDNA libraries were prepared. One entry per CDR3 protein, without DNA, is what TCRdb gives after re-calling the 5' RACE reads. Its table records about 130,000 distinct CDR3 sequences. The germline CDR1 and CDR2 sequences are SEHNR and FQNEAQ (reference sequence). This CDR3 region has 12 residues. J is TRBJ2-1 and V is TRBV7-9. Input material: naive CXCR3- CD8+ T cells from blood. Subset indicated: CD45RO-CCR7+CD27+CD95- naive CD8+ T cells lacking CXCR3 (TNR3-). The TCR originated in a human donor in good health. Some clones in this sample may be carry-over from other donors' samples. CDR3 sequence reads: CASSSVYNEQFF.